These 22 T cell receptor beta chains were sequenced from one sample in a study of OX40 agonist ivuxolimab in advanced cancers. Sequencing was performed with immunoSEQ multiplex PCR; in TCRdb, only in-frame clones are kept and a portion is missing. The sample carries about 60,000 clones, more than 75% recorded once. The source material was CD4+ or CD8+ T cells sorted from blood, sampled in a trial of the OX40 agonist ivuxolimab. These receptor sequences come from an adult with an advanced solid tumor such as melanoma, head and neck, liver or kidney cancer.

The V and J genes are TRBV2 and TRBJ2-1; 8 bases align to TRBD2. The ends lost 4 bases at V and 6 bases at J; junction bases unmatched: 5. The CDR3 sequence is 14 residues long. Germline lookup yields CDR1 SNHLY and CDR2 FYNNEI. CDR3 in DNA: TGTGCCAGCAGTGTAGGTACTAGCGGCAATGAGCAGTTCTTC. This translates into CASSVGTSGNEQFF.

The chain couples TRBV5-4 to TRBJ2-7, with 7 bases matching TRBD1. The germline V gene encodes CDR1 SGHNT and CDR2 YYREEE (reference sequence). This CDR3 spans 14 amino acids. J was trimmed by 5 bases and V by 4 bases; bases with no gene match: 9. The CDR3 sequence: CASSLSTGNNEQYF. Here the CDR3 DNA reads TGTGCCAGCAGCCTCTCGACAGGGAACAACGAGCAGTACTTC.

The J gene is TRBJ2-5, the V gene TRBV15; D is unclear. Germline V gives CDR1 LNHNV, CDR2 YYDKDF (reference sequence). V was shortened by 0 bases and J by 2 bases, with 10 bases between the two germline ends. This CDR3 contains 15 residues. The CDR3 nucleotides read TGTGCCACCAGCAGAGATCCAGGCGAACAAGAGACCCAGTACTTC. Translating gives CATSRDPGEQETQYF.

This clone was observed once. V gene TRBV6-5 combines with J gene TRBJ1-5; D remains ambiguous. Looked up from germline, CDR1 is MNHEY and CDR2 is SVGAGI. The CDR3 runs to 15 residues. V lost 6 bases and J lost 0, with 12 bases in between. DNA for the CDR3: TGTGCCAGCAGGAGGACGGAAAATAGCAATCAGCCCCAGCATTTT. Encoded protein: CASRRTENSNQPQHF.

V usage is TRBV5-1 and J usage is TRBJ2-1; perhaps D is TRBD1 or TRBD2 (6 bases each). From germline, CDR1 is SGHRS and CDR2 YFSETQ. The germline V and J ends were trimmed by 3 bases and 7 bases, with 23 bases remaining between them. The CDR3 is made up of 17 amino acids. The CDR3 DNA sequence: TGCGCCAGCAGCTCCGGTTACCGTGGAGGAGGGGGGAATGAGCAGTTCTTC. Its translation is CASSSGYRGGGGNEQFF.

This clone was observed a few times. The CDR3 nucleotides read TGTGCCTCCGCCTTGACCCCGGGGGGCGGCTACACCTTC. Translated, it gives CASALTPGGGYTF. This rearrangement joins TRBV19 to TRBJ1-2, with D perhaps matching TRBD1 (6 bases). Germline values: CDR1 LNHDA, CDR2 SQIVND (reference sequence). The CDR3 consists of 13 residues. Trimming shortened V by 11 bases and J by 8 bases, and 21 bases separated the two germline ends.

The J gene is TRBJ1-2, the V gene TRBV19; TRBD1 might be the D (5 bases). The CDR3 loop spans 14 amino acids. V was shortened by 3 bases and J by 8 bases, with 16 bases between the two germline ends. Germline CDR1 is LNHDA and CDR2 is SQIVND (reference sequence). This chain's CDR3 is CASSIRGSGGGYTF. The CDR3 region has the DNA TGTGCCAGTAGTATCCGGGGGAGTGGGGGAGGCTACACCTTC.

This clone showed up just once. This CDR3 is CASSQPPSGNYGYTF. The CDR3 DNA reads as TGCGCCAGCAGCCAACCACCGTCTGGGAACTATGGCTACACCTTC. The gene calls are TRBV4-1 and TRBJ1-2; D remains unclear. Germline V gene data show CDR1 as MGHRA and CDR2 as YSYEKL. This CDR3 region has 15 residues. V lost 2 bases, J lost 2 bases, and 12 bases lay in between.

The chain joins TRBV10-2 to TRBJ2-2; 9 nucleotides match TRBD2. The CDR3 consists of 16 residues. Trimming took 6 bases from V and 2 from J; bases not matched to a gene: 7. CDR1 WSHSY and CDR2 SAAADI come from the germline V gene. Here the CDR3 reads CASSRGLALNTGELFF. The CDR3 DNA reads TGCGCCAGCAGCCGCGGACTAGCGTTAAACACCGGGGAGCTGTTTTTT.

V gene TRBV14 combines with J gene TRBJ1-3; 8 bases match TRBD1. CDR1 and CDR2 from the germline V gene are SGHDN and FVKESK. V dropped 0 bases and J dropped 4; count of bases not matched to a gene: 5. This CDR3 has 16 amino acids. The CDR3 bases are TGTGCCAGCAGCCAAGAGGACAGGGCAAAAGGAAACACCATATATTTT. It encodes CASSQEDRAKGNTIYF.

The V gene is TRBV28, the J gene TRBJ2-7, with D perhaps TRBD2 (5 bases). Germline-derived CDR1 and CDR2 are MDHEN and SYDVKM. With 6 bases removed from V and 3 bases from J, the gap between germline ends came to 21 bases. The CDR3 consists of 16 residues. The CDR3 sequence is CASSSLVSGTYYEQYF. The CDR3 DNA sequence: TGTGCCAGCAGCTCTCTAGTAAGCGGAACCTACTACGAGCAGTACTTC.

The chain uses TRBV7-2 and TRBJ1-3; D remains unclear. The germline gives CDR1 SGHTA, CDR2 FQGNSA. The CDR3 sequence is 15 residues long. V shed 3 bases and J shed 2 bases, with 11 bases lying between them. CDR3 loop: CASSFGERAGNTIYF. The CDR3 DNA follows: TGTGCCAGCAGCTTCGGCGAGAGGGCTGGAAACACCATATATTTT.

This chain joins TRBV19 and TRBJ2-5, with D tentatively TRBD1 (6 bases). V was cut by 0 bases and J by 4 bases, with 12 bases left in between. The CDR3 runs to 15 residues. Germline loops: CDR1 LNHDA, CDR2 SQIVND (reference sequence). The CDR3 region is CASSIDRGRGETQYF. CDR3 DNA sequence: TGTGCCAGTAGTATAGATCGCGGCAGGGGAGAGACCCAGTACTTC.

The chain uses TRBV29-1 and TRBJ2-4; D may be TRBD1 (5 bases). Looked up from germline, CDR1 is SQVTM and CDR2 is ANQGSEA. The length of the CDR3 is 12 residues. V was cut by 4 bases and J by 8 bases, with 12 bases left in between. In DNA, the CDR3 is TGCAGCGTTGTAGTTCAGGGCCACATTCAGTACTTC. It is translated as CSVVVQGHIQYF.

The chain uses TRBV2 and TRBJ2-7; 12 bases agree with TRBD2. Germline assignment: CDR1 SNHLY and CDR2 FYNNEI. The CDR3 consists of 15 residues. With V trimmed by 6 bases and J by 4 bases, 7 bases remained unmatched. The CDR3 here is CASSPTSGRLYEQYF. The CDR3 DNA reads TGTGCCAGCAGCCCGACTAGCGGGAGATTGTACGAGCAGTACTTC.

The DNA for the CDR3 is TGTGCCAGCAAGAGAATCCCGGACAGGGGGGCCAACGTCCTGACTTTC. Protein: CASKRIPDRGANVLTF. The V call is TRBV27, the J call TRBJ2-6, with 7 bases matching TRBD1. The J segment lost 4 bases and the V segment lost 7 bases, leaving 10 bases of the junction unmatched. Germline CDR1 is MNHEY and CDR2 is SMNVEV (reference sequence). The CDR3 sequence is 16 residues long.

This sequence joins TRBV10-3 and TRBJ2-2, with 10 bases matching TRBD1. The V gene end was trimmed by 11 bases and the J gene end by 0 bases; junction bases not matched to a gene: 3. Germline CDR1 and CDR2: ENHRY and SYGVKD. The CDR3 sequence is 14 residues long. The chain's CDR3 is CAVDRGPNTGELFF. DNA for the CDR3: TGTGCCGTCGACAGGGGGCCGAACACCGGGGAGCTGTTTTTT.

This chain joins TRBV9 and TRBJ2-1, with TRBD2 matching over 13 bases. CDR3 length equals 16 residues. Trimming took 2 bases from V and 6 from J; bases not matched to a gene: 5. Germline loops: CDR1 SGDLS, CDR2 YYNGEE. The CDR3 sequence: CASSVTTSGRFNEQFF. CDR3 sequence (DNA): TGTGCCAGCAGCGTCACGACTAGCGGGAGGTTCAATGAGCAGTTCTTC.

This clone was found once. The chain uses TRBV4-3 and TRBJ1-4, with 8 nucleotides matching TRBD1. The CDR3 runs 16 residues. Germline assignment: CDR1 LGHNA and CDR2 YSLEER. With 4 bases clipped from V and 3 bases from J, the junction kept 7 bases outside the gene matches. The CDR3 is CASSLGQGEANEKLFF. CDR3 DNA: TGCGCCAGCAGCCTCGGACAGGGTGAGGCTAATGAAAAACTGTTTTTT.

The chain links TRBV18 to TRBJ2-2, with a possible D match to TRBD2 (6 bases). Germline V gene lookup returns CDR1 KGHSH and CDR2 LQKENI. This CDR3 is built from 16 residues. The V gene lost 0 bases and the J gene lost 1 base, with 9 bases spanning the gap. This CDR3 reads CASSPPGTENTGELFF. CDR3 sequence (DNA): TGTGCCAGCTCACCACCAGGGACTGAGAACACCGGGGAGCTGTTTTTT. Based on the CDR3 plus reference TRBV18 and TRBJ2-2, the full variable domain is NAGVMQNPRHLVRRRGQEARLRCSPMKGHSHVYWYRQLPEEGLKFMVYLQKENIIDESGMPKERFSAEFPKEGPSILRIQQVVRGDSAAYFCASSPPGTENTGELFFGEGSRLTVL.

This chain connects TRBV7-9 to TRBJ1-4; D unresolved. Trimming removed 2 bases from V and 8 bases from J, with 12 bases in between. Germline V lookup: CDR1 SEHNR, CDR2 FQNEAQ (reference sequence). The CDR3 runs 14 residues. The CDR3 coding sequence is TGTGCCAGCAGCTTACAGAGGGCTTCGGAAAAACTGTTTTTT. It yields the protein CASSLQRASEKLFF.

In its sample, this clone was seen a few times. The gene calls are TRBV4-2 and TRBJ1-2, with a possible D match to TRBD1 (5 bases). The germline V gene encodes CDR1 LGHNA and CDR2 YNFKEQ. This CDR3 comprises 16 residues. Deletions cut 0 bases from V and 4 bases from J, with 15 bases between. The CDR3: CASSQEGFPGTYGYTF. CDR3 DNA: TGTGCCAGCAGCCAAGAGGGTTTCCCAGGGACCTATGGCTACACCTTC.